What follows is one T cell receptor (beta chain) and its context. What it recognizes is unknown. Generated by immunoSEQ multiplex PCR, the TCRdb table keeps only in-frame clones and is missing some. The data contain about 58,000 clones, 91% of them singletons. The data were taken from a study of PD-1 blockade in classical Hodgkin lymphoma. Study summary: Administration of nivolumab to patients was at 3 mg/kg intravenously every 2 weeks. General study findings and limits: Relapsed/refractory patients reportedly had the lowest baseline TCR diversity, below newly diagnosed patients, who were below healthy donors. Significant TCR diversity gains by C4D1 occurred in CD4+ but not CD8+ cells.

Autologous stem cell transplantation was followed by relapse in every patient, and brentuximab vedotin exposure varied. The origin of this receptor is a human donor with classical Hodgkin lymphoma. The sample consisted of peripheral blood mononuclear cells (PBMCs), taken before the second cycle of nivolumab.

The CDR3 reads CASSKPGLAAGELFF. CDR3 nucleotide sequence: TGTGCCAGCAGCAAACCGGGACTAGCGGCCGGGGAGCTGTTTTTT. The chain uses TRBV14 and TRBJ2-2; 11 bases align to TRBD2. This CDR3 has 15 amino acids. Looked up from germline, CDR1 is SGHDN and CDR2 is FVKESK. V shed 5 bases and J 6 bases; nucleotides not matched to a gene: 5.